This entry concerns a single T cell receptor beta chain. The entry originates in a study of T cells expressing NK-cell markers. Study overall: TCR beta repertoires came from sorted CD3+CD56+NKG2C+, CD3+CD56+NKG2C- and CD3+CD56-NKG2C+ T cells.

Germline V gene data show CDR1 as SGDLS and CDR2 as YYNGEE. This CDR3 has 14 residues. TCRdb reanalyzed the 5' RACE reads and collapses them to one entry per CDR3 protein, without DNA. The sample features about 260,000 distinct CDR3 sequences, with 3.5% to 5% in its top ten. The sample taken for sequencing was blood T cells: a sorted CD56 or NKG2C T cell subset, CD4+ or CD8+ T cells, or bulk PBMC T cells (not recorded which). V usage is TRBV9 and J usage is TRBJ1-6. The source is a woman between 18 and 69 years old in good health. CDR3 sequence reads: CASSPDGSNSPLHF.